This TCR beta chain came from a study of T cell responses to AZD1222 COVID-19 vaccine. Study results and caveats: Mostly white British, mostly female donors; authors suggested clonal diversity may be underestimated.

Regarding this clone: The antigen is undetermined.

Clones were sequenced by immunoSEQ multiplex PCR, and TCRdb holds only the in-frame ones, with some missing. The sample gives 150,000 to 200,000 clones, around 87% of which show up once; less than 3% is in the top ten. Source: peripheral blood, taken on day 0 of MenACWY control vaccination. The TCR sequence derives from an adult in good health.

In DNA form, the CDR3 reads TGTGCCAGTAGTATACGAGGGGATAGCTATGGCTACACCTTC. Translation: CASSIRGDSYGYTF. The chain joins TRBV19 to TRBJ1-2, with a tentative D call TRBD1 (5 bases). This CDR3 has 14 amino acids. Germline V gives CDR1 LNHDA, CDR2 SQIVND (reference sequence). V was pared by 2 bases and J by 4 bases, with 11 bases between.